Each of the 8 T cell receptor beta chains below was sequenced from the same sample in a study of cytomegalovirus exposure and HLA in healthy donors. Primers included in the PCR were 60 Vbeta and 13 Jbeta primers. The assay was immunoSEQ multiplex PCR, and TCRdb's table has in-frame clones only and misses some. Found here are about 160,000 clones, approximately 80% of them singletons; the top ten hold roughly 4.7%. Sequences were obtained from PBMCs. These receptor sequences come from a woman aged 45-60 years in good health and CMV-seropositive.

The V call is TRBV19, the J call TRBJ2-3; D unresolved. Germline lookup yields CDR1 LNHDA and CDR2 SQIVND (reference sequence). Trimming shortened V by 5 bases and J by 0 bases, and 9 bases separated the two germline ends. CDR3 length equals 14 residues. This CDR3 reads CASSPLTSTDTQYF. DNA for the CDR3: TGTGCCAGTAGTCCCCTAACGAGCACAGATACGCAGTATTTT.

This clone was counted a few times. The rearrangement links TRBV7-9 to TRBJ1-2, with a possible D match to TRBD1 (6 bases). V was cut by 7 bases and J by 5 bases, with 11 bases left in between. This CDR3 is built from 12 residues. Germline CDR1 SEHNR, CDR2 FQNEAQ (reference sequence). The CDR3 here is CASNRDGYGYTF. The CDR3 region has the DNA TGTGCCAGCAACAGGGACGGTTATGGCTACACCTTC.

This clone was picked up a small number of times. CDR3 bases: TGTGCCAGCAGCTTAGAGGCTAGCGGGGGGACAGATACGCAGTATTTT. Amino acid sequence: CASSLEASGGTDTQYF. The rearrangement links TRBV7-6 to TRBJ2-3; the match to TRBD2 covers 11 bases. CDR3 length: 16 residues. Germline V gives CDR1 SGHVS, CDR2 FNYEAQ. The J segment lost 3 bases and the V segment lost 1 base, leaving 3 bases of the junction unmatched.

V gene TRBV7-5 combines with J gene TRBJ2-7; the table assigns TRBD2, which was not confirmed against the DNA. TRBV7-5 is given as a pseudogene. This CDR3 comprises 18 residues. In DNA, the CDR3 is TGTGTCAGAAGCTTCCTTTCTTTTGCGGAAACGAGCTCCTACGAGCAGTACTTC. Translated: CVRSFLSFAETSSYEQYF.

The chain is built from TRBV5-1 and TRBJ2-7, with a weak D call TRBD1 (6 bases). CDR3 length: 14 residues. V was cut by 3 bases and J by 1 base, with 11 bases left in between. The germline V gene has CDR1 SGHRS and CDR2 YFSETQ. Written as DNA, the CDR3 is TGCGCCAGCAGCTACCACAGGGAATCCTACGAGCAGTACTTC. It specifies CASSYHRESYEQYF. The entire variable domain, with the rest obtained from reference TRBV5-1 and TRBJ2-7, is as follows: KAGVTQTPRYLIKTRGQQVTLSCSPISGHRSVSWYQQTPGQGLQFLFEYFSETQRNKGNFPGRFSGRQFSNSRSEMNVSTLELGDSALYLCASSYHRESYEQYFGPGTRLTVT.

V is TRBV28 and J is TRBJ1-4; 9 nucleotides line up with TRBD1. The germline gives CDR1 MDHEN, CDR2 SYDVKM. The CDR3 is 17 amino acids. J lost 3 bases, V lost 2 bases, and 7 bases had no gene match. The CDR3 region is CASSLVDRGTPNEKLFF. CDR3 DNA: TGTGCCAGCAGTTTAGTGGACAGGGGAACACCTAATGAAAAACTGTTTTTT.

This clone was recorded only once. The chain couples TRBV7-2 to TRBJ2-1; TRBD2 matches 8 bases. The junction had 6 bases not matched to a gene; V was cut back by 7 bases and J by 4 bases. This CDR3 has 14 residues. CDR1 is SGHTA, CDR2 FQGNSA, per germline. In DNA, the CDR3 is TGTGCCAGCACCCAACCGGGGGGGTACAATGAGCAGTTCTTC. Translation gives CASTQPGGYNEQFF.

The J gene is TRBJ2-7, the V gene TRBV6-1; 11 positions match TRBD1. Germline V gene lookup returns CDR1 MNHNS and CDR2 SASEGT. This CDR3 region has 16 residues. With V trimmed by 0 bases and J by 1 base, 2 bases remained unmatched. Here the CDR3 DNA reads TGTGCCAGCAGTGAAGCGGGGACAGGGGGTTCCTACGAGCAGTACTTC. Translated, it gives CASSEAGTGGSYEQYF.